The rows below give T cell receptor beta chains drawn from one sample of a study of T cells in Graves' hyperthyroidism and ophthalmopathy. MiXCR, run by TCRdb on the multiplex PCR reads, gives a single entry per CDR3 protein. This sample has hundreds of thousands of distinct CDR3 sequences, with around a quarter found just once. The source material was blood. These receptors all come from a woman in her 30s with Graves' ophthalmopathy. CDR3s include the opening cysteine and the closing phenylalanine or tryptophan. The D gene is left open where the match is weak. The listing skips clone size in some rows; elsewhere it reads once, few, many or a size class.

cdr3_aa	cdr3_nt	d_call	v_call	j_call	clone_size
CASNDRGRSGELFF	TGTGCCAGTAATGATAGGGGAAGGTCCGGGGAGCTGTTTTTT	.	TRBV19	TRBJ2-2	many
CAWTVQGYAGYTF	TGTGCCTGGACTGTACAGGGTTATGCTGGCTACACCTTC	.	TRBV30	TRBJ1-2	few
CAISNPGNTGELFF	TGTGCCATCAGTAACCCAGGGAATACCGGGGAGCTGTTTTTT	.	TRBV10-3	TRBJ2-2	many
CASSLGVTGNTEAFF	TGCGCCAGCAGCTTGGGTGTGACAGGGAACACTGAAGCTTTCTTT	.	TRBV5-1	TRBJ1-1	many
CASSRGGTGNTEAFF	TGTGCCAGCTCAAGGGGAGGGACAGGCAACACTGAAGCTTTCTTT	TRBD1	TRBV18	TRBJ1-1	many
CASSFPGQAKETQYF	TGTGCCAGCAGCTTCCCCGGACAGGCGAAAGAGACCCAGTACTTC	TRBD1	TRBV7-9	TRBJ2-5	once
CASSYLLAGLAKNIQYF	TGTGCCAGCAGCTACCTTCTAGCGGGGCTAGCCAAAAACATTCAGTACTTC	TRBD2	TRBV12-3/TRBV12-4	TRBJ2-4	.
CSAWTDEAFF	TGCAGTGCCTGGACAGATGAAGCTTTCTTT	.	TRBV20-1	TRBJ1-1	many
CASSSGQGGNTGELFF	TGTGCCAGCAGTTCCGGACAGGGGGGGAACACCGGGGAGCTGTTTTTT	TRBD1	TRBV27	TRBJ2-2	few
CASSLGGGIYEAFF	TGTGCCAGCAGCTTAGGGGGTGGCATATATGAAGCTTTCTTT	.	TRBV11-2	TRBJ1-1	.
CASSLFRQAYEQYF	TGTGCCAGCAGCTTATTCAGACAAGCCTACGAGCAGTACTTC	.	TRBV7-2	TRBJ2-7	.
CASSLGCGGKETQYF	TGTGCCAGCAGCTTAGGTTGCGGGGGTAAAGAGACCCAGTACTTC	TRBD2	TRBV7-2	TRBJ2-5	many
CASPQEQYF	TGTGCCAGCCCTCAGGAGCAGTACTTC	.	TRBV25-1	TRBJ2-7	many
CASSEWGQGVSYEQYF	TGTGCCAGCAGTGAATGGGGGCAGGGAGTCTCCTACGAGCAGTACTTC	.	TRBV2	TRBJ2-7	few
CASSQSPRGRDYDYTF	TGTGCCAGCAGCCAAAGCCCAAGGGGCAGGGACTACGACTACACCTTC	.	TRBV14	TRBJ1-2	.
CASSLDTSGASYEQYF	TGCGCCAGCAGCTTGGATACTAGCGGGGCCTCCTACGAGCAGTACTTC	TRBD2	TRBV5-1	TRBJ2-7	many
CSARRGGGETQYF	TGCAGTGCTAGAAGGGGGGGTGGCGAGACCCAGTACTTC	.	TRBV20-1	TRBJ2-5	many
CASSLGTGAQYF	TGTGCCAGCAGCTTAGGAACAGGGGCCCAGTACTTC	TRBD1	TRBV7-2	TRBJ2-5	.
CASSEIGRRYQETQYF	TGTGCCAGCAGTGAAATAGGCAGGAGGTACCAAGAGACCCAGTACTTC	.	TRBV2	TRBJ2-5	many
CASSLTGQGSEQYF	TGTGCCAGCAGTTTAACGGGACAGGGAAGCGAGCAGTACTTC	TRBD1	TRBV12-3/TRBV12-4	TRBJ2-7	many
CASTSETLTYEQYF	TGTGCCAGCACTTCAGAGACCTTAACCTACGAGCAGTACTTC	.	TRBV6-2/TRBV6-3	TRBJ2-7	.
CASSQIQGTYEQYF	TGTGCCAGCAGCCAAATTCAGGGGACCTACGAGCAGTACTTC	.	TRBV3-1	TRBJ2-7	.
CASSEEGETQYF	TGTGCCAGCAGTGAAGAAGGGGAGACCCAGTACTTC	.	TRBV2	TRBJ2-5	many